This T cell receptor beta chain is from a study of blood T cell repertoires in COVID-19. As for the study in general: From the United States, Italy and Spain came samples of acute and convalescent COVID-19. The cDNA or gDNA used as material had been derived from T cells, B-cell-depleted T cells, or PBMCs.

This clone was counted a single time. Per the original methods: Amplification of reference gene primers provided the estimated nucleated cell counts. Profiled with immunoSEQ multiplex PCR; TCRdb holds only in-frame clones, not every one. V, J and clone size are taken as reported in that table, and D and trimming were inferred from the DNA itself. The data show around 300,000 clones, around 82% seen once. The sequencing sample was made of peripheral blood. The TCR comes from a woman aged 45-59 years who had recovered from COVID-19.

CDR3 in amino acids: CASSLRDNSPLHF. The DNA for the CDR3 is TGTGCCAGCAGCTTAAGAGATAATTCACCCCTCCACTTT. The genes are TRBV7-2 and TRBJ1-6; D is unclear. The CDR3 loop spans 13 amino acids. Germline CDR1 reads SGHTA; CDR2 reads FQGNSA. Trimming removed 2 bases from V and 5 bases from J, with 4 bases in between.